This T cell receptor beta chain was sequenced in a study of cytomegalovirus exposure and HLA in healthy donors. The study's findings and limits: Fewer N-insertions than the approximately 700-donor mean were reportedly shown by an Asian-associated ancestry cluster in a later analysis.

In the case of this clone: Its antigen remains unknown.

The CDR3 consists of 11 residues. Germline V gene data show CDR1 as MNHEY and CDR2 as SVGAGI. The V end lost 1 base, the J end lost 6 bases, and 4 bases lay between the germline ends. 60 Vbeta and 13 Jbeta primers were used in PCR. Sequencing was performed with immunoSEQ multiplex PCR; in TCRdb, only in-frame clones are kept and a portion is missing. The sample table includes more than 40,000 clones. This sequence was found in a woman aged 35 to 49 in good health and CMV-seronegative. Sample: PBMCs. The chain links TRBV6-5 to TRBJ2-7; D is uncertain. CDR3 protein: CASSYLAEQYF. The CDR3 region has the DNA TGTGCCAGCAGTTACTTGGCCGAGCAGTACTTC.